This entry describes one T cell receptor (beta chain). It has no known antigen specificity. Base qualities are not provided; no much larger clone lies one nucleotide away. The donors were included in the validation cohort of 120 subjects, a group kept apart from the roughly 730-subject first cohort. Libraries came from the immunoSEQ multiplex PCR assay. The study's processing was this. A statistical classification framework was developed to diagnose cytomegalovirus status using the catalog of TCR beta chain sequences. In TCRdb, the immuneACCESS table is reduced to in-frame sequences with V and J assigned. These tables do not hold every clone; where another copy was compared, an unresolved V gene accounts for under half, and the others remain unexplained. V and J calls and clone size are those listed in that table; D and trimming were worked out from the DNA. For this sample the table gives about 86,000 clones, of which 85% to 95% were detected only once. Of the sample, about 0.7% falls within the top ten clones.

This record belongs to a study of cytomegalovirus exposure and HLA in healthy donors (dated by TCRdb to 2016 to 2017). Describing the broader study: The roughly 650 repertoires of the first cohort and the 95 to 150 validation repertoires were produced on the same platform, according to a later analysis. To predict cytomegalovirus infection status, the study brought together high-throughput TCR immunosequencing, statistical association of individual TCRs with disease status, and machine learning. In addition to the first cohort of roughly 670 subjects, a separate validation cohort of 130 or so different subjects was used. The study aimed to test whether signatures of past pathogen exposure could be identified by cataloging public T cell receptors. Study-wide findings and limitations: A later analysis lacked HLA typing for the validation cohort, so it scored co-occurrence in that cohort across all 130 or so repertoires. In vitro tests confirmed that a few of the cytomegalovirus-associated TCR beta chains recognize cytomegalovirus antigens. The study listed over 150 TCR beta chains as associated with cytomegalovirus. Most TCR sequences were observed very rarely across donors, whereas some public TCRs were present in many individuals. Subsequent analysis determined that TCRs grouped into clusters in the first cohort also showed a tendency toward co-occurrence across the 120 or so validation repertoires, and 94% of cluster scores exceeded 0. Cytomegalovirus status was reported to be diagnosed by the classifier with high specificity and sensitivity in both the original and validation cohorts. It was suggested by the authors that the approach could potentially be generalized to other disease states and immunological phenotypes.

CDR1 and CDR2 are read off the germline V gene (reference sequence) as SEHNR and FQNEAQ. The CDR3 covers 14 residues, taking in both the cysteine and the phenylalanine. Only CDR3 DNA remains: 42 bases, in frame from the first base. At the junction V is shortened by 2 bases and J by 3 bases, with 11 bases in between. The sequence links TRBV7-9 to TRBJ2-7; TRBD1 could be the D gene, as 5 bases match. Sequencing was performed on PBMCs. This clonotype originated in a man between 18 and 29 years old in good health and CMV-seronegative. The CDR3 reads CASSLSGLSYEQYF. Read as DNA, the sequence is TGTGCCAGCAGCTTATCAGGGTTGAGCTACGAGCAGTACTTC.